The rows below give T cell receptor beta chains drawn from one sample of a study of early T cells in non-severe SARS-CoV-2 infection. TCRdb called the 5' RACE reads again in MiXCR, with one record for every CDR3 protein. In the table there are 40,000 to 55,000 distinct CDR3 sequences, roughly 9.8% of which are singletons. The sample consisted of whole blood. The receptors were sampled from an adult who was a healthcare worker with PCR-confirmed SARS-CoV-2 infection or an uninfected control (not recorded which). Each CDR3 is given with its conserved first and last residue. Each record gives: clone size, D gene, J gene, CDR3 length, V gene, CDR3 DNA, CDR3 protein. A D gene is named only where the DNA matches it firmly. Not all rows give a size; the values are once, few, many and, for expanded clones, a class.

NA,NA,TRBJ2-3,13,TRBV9,TGTGCCAGCAGCGTAGGGGGCAAAGATACGCAGTATTTT,CASSVGGKDTQYF
many,TRBD1,TRBJ2-3,15,TRBV9,TGTGCCAGCAGCGAGCGGGACAGGGGGCAAGATACGCAGTATTTT,CASSERDRGQDTQYF
few,TRBD2,TRBJ2-7,18,TRBV29-1,TGCAGCGTTGAAGACCATAGCCCGTTTAGCGGGAGGGGCTACGAGCAGTACTTC,CSVEDHSPFSGRGYEQYF
many,NA,TRBJ1-2,13,TRBV5-5,TGTGCCAGCAGCTTGGGAGGTTTCGATGGCTACACCTTC,CASSLGGFDGYTF
few,TRBD2,TRBJ2-7,14,TRBV20-1,TGCAGTGCTGCGGCTAGCGGGAGTAACTACGAGCAGTACTTC,CSAAASGSNYEQYF
few,NA,TRBJ1-6,17,TRBV18,TGTGCCAGCTCACCTTACCTCAGGAGCTCCTATAATTCACCCCTCCACTTT,CASSPYLRSSYNSPLHF
few,NA,TRBJ2-2,14,TRBV5-4,TGTGCCAGCAGCTCCCCCAGCCCGACCGGGGAGCTGTTTTTT,CASSSPSPTGELFF
many,TRBD2,TRBJ2-1,13,TRBV20-1,TGCAGTGGGGAAGCGGGACCTTTCAATGAGCAGTTCTTC,CSGEAGPFNEQFF
many,NA,TRBJ2-1,14,TRBV6-5,TGTGCCAGCAGTCATCGGGACTCCTACAATGAGCAGTTCTTC,CASSHRDSYNEQFF
many,TRBD2,TRBJ2-7,16,TRBV6-2/TRBV6-3,TGTGCCAGCAGTTACGGGGGACTAGCTCCAACCTACGAGCAGTACTTC,CASSYGGLAPTYEQYF
few,TRBD1,TRBJ1-2,14,TRBV29-1,TGCAGCGTTACACCGGGACAGGGGATCTATGGCTACACCTTC,CSVTPGQGIYGYTF
few,TRBD2,TRBJ2-1,16,TRBV28,TGTGCCAGCAGTAACTCCGGGACTAGCGGGTGGAATGAGCAGTTCTTC,CASSNSGTSGWNEQFF
many,NA,TRBJ1-2,14,TRBV9,TGTGCCAGCAGCGTAGCGTCCAGGAACTATGGCTACACCTTC,CASSVASRNYGYTF
NA,NA,TRBJ2-5,15,TRBV6-5,TGTGCCAGCAGCACCGGACCGCCGAAGCAAGAGACCCAGTACTTC,CASSTGPPKQETQYF
NA,NA,TRBJ1-2,13,TRBV20-1,TGCAGTGCTAGACGCGAGGGGATCTATGGCTACACCTTC,CSARREGIYGYTF
NA,TRBD1,TRBJ2-7,12,TRBV29-1,TGCAGCGTTAGGAGACAGGGGGTCGAGCAGTACTTC,CSVRRQGVEQYF
many,NA,TRBJ1-5,14,TRBV29-1,TGCAGCGTCGCACAGGGCTTAGGTAATCAGCCCCAGCATTTT,CSVAQGLGNQPQHF
NA,TRBD2,TRBJ2-5,15,TRBV7-9,TGTGCCAGCAGCCAGACCGGGGGGGCCAAAGAGACCCAGTACTTC,CASSQTGGAKETQYF
few,NA,TRBJ1-4,15,TRBV19,TGTGCCAGTAGTATCTCCCGGCAGCCTAATGAAAAACTGTTTTTT,CASSISRQPNEKLFF
NA,NA,TRBJ1-4,18,TRBV3-1,TGTGCCAGCAGCCAAGAGGCGGTCAGGGTCCCGCGTGGTGAAAAACTGTTTTTT,CASSQEAVRVPRGEKLFF
few,NA,TRBJ2-1,14,TRBV7-2,TGTGCCAGCAGCTTAGTGGGCCGATCCAATGAGCAGTTCTTC,CASSLVGRSNEQFF
many,NA,TRBJ2-3,13,TRBV20-1,TGCAGTGCTGACGACACCAACACAGATACGCAGTATTTT,CSADDTNTDTQYF
many,TRBD2,TRBJ2-1,15,TRBV7-2,TGTGCCAGCAGCTTAAGGAGGACTAGCTACAATGAGCAGTTCTTC,CASSLRRTSYNEQFF
many,TRBD1,TRBJ1-1,18,TRBV4-2,TGTGCCAGCAGCCAGGCCCCGGGACAGGGGGCTTTTGGGTCTGAAGCTTTCTTT,CASSQAPGQGAFGSEAFF
NA,NA,TRBJ2-5,16,TRBV4-1,TGCGCCAGCAGCGAAGATGGTGGACATGACCAAGAGACCCAGTACTTC,CASSEDGGHDQETQYF
many,NA,TRBJ2-7,14,TRBV27,TGTGCCAGCAGCGGACTGGGAGATTACTACGAGCAGTACTTC,CASSGLGDYYEQYF
many,NA,TRBJ2-7,15,TRBV6-5,TGTGCCAGCAGGTCGGACCTACCTTTTACCTACGAGCAGTACTTC,CASRSDLPFTYEQYF
NA,TRBD2,TRBJ2-3,18,TRBV7-2,TGTGCCAGCAGCTCTAGCGGGGGGAGGATATTAAGCACAGATACGCAGTATTTT,CASSSSGGRILSTDTQYF
few,NA,TRBJ2-7,14,TRBV28,TGTGCCAGCAGTTTTTACGACAGCACCTACGAGCAGTACTTC,CASSFYDSTYEQYF
NA,NA,TRBJ2-1,13,TRBV10-3,TGTGCCATCTCCCACGGTGGAGGGAATGAGCAGTTCTTC,CAISHGGGNEQFF
many,TRBD2,TRBJ2-5,17,TRBV7-6,TGTGCCAGCAGCCCCGAACAACTAGCGGGATTGGAAGAGACCCAGTACTTC,CASSPEQLAGLEETQYF
few,NA,TRBJ1-5,16,TRBV3-1,TGTGCCAGCAGCCAAGATCCCAGATTACCCAATCAGCCCCAGCATTTT,CASSQDPRLPNQPQHF
many,NA,TRBJ2-3,11,TRBV12-3/TRBV12-4,TGTGCCAGCAGTATCTGGGAGGCGCAGTATTTT,CASSIWEAQYF
few,NA,TRBJ2-5,16,TRBV6-6,TGTGCCAGCAGTTACGCAGGCAGGGGGGGGGAAGAGACCCAGTACTTC,CASSYAGRGGEETQYF
medium-sized,NA,TRBJ2-1,14,TRBV7-2,TGTGCCAGCAGCGAGGGTAGCTCCTACAATGAGCAGTTCTTC,CASSEGSSYNEQFF
NA,NA,TRBJ2-1,15,TRBV7-9,TGTGCCAGCAGCTCCGGGACATCGAACCTGGATGAGCAGTTCTTC,CASSSGTSNLDEQFF
many,NA,TRBJ2-2,14,TRBV11-2,TGTGCCAGCAGCCCGGTCAAACCCCGAGGGGAGCTGTTTTTT,CASSPVKPRGELFF
many,NA,TRBJ2-1,15,TRBV12-5,TGTGCTAGTGGTTTGGTAACCAGGAGATACAATGAGCAGTTCTTC,CASGLVTRRYNEQFF
NA,TRBD1,TRBJ1-4,14,TRBV28,TGTGCCAGCAGCCCCGGGACAGGGGGTCGAAAACTGTTTTTT,CASSPGTGGRKLFF
many,NA,TRBJ2-1,12,TRBV12-5,TGTGCTAGTGGTTTGACCCTGCCTGAGCAGTTCTTC,CASGLTLPEQFF
many,NA,TRBJ2-6,16,TRBV6-5,TGTGCCAGCATAGGGGTAGAGCAGTTCGGGGCCAACGTCCTGACTTTC,CASIGVEQFGANVLTF
NA,NA,TRBJ1-3,12,TRBV28,TGTGCCAGCGCCCTGCGGGGGACCTCCATATATTTT,CASALRGTSIYF
NA,TRBD2,TRBJ2-1,17,TRBV27,TGTGCCACTCAAGGGTTCGAGGCTAGCGGGTACTACAATGAGCAGTTCTTC,CATQGFEASGYYNEQFF
medium-sized,NA,TRBJ2-7,12,TRBV28,TGTGCCAGCAGTTTATTTGACTACGAGCAGTACTTC,CASSLFDYEQYF
NA,NA,TRBJ2-1,14,TRBV6-4,TGTGCCAGCAGTGACGGGCCCCAGCCCATTGAGCAGTTCTTC,CASSDGPQPIEQFF
many,NA,TRBJ2-3,12,TRBV5-1,TGCGCCAGCAGCTTGGATTACGGTACGCAGTATTTT,CASSLDYGTQYF
NA,TRBD2,TRBJ2-1,15,TRBV6-1,TGTGCCAGCACCCCCGGACTAGCGGGAGTATATGAGCAGTTCTTC,CASTPGLAGVYEQFF
many,NA,TRBJ2-3,14,TRBV6-2/TRBV6-3,TGTGCCAGCAGTTACGATGCTAGCACAGATACGCAGTATTTT,CASSYDASTDTQYF
many,NA,TRBJ1-6,14,TRBV27,TGTGCCACCCGAGCTAGGTGGGGGGATTCACCCCTCCACTTT,CATRARWGDSPLHF
medium-sized,NA,TRBJ2-7,17,TRBV5-1,TGCGCCAGCAGCTTGGGGTCCGTCGCGGCCTTTCCCTACGAGCAGTACTTC,CASSLGSVAAFPYEQYF
few,TRBD1,TRBJ1-2,14,TRBV28,TGTGCCAGCACCATCCCGGGACAGGGATATGGCTACACCTTC,CASTIPGQGYGYTF
many,NA,TRBJ2-7,14,TRBV5-1,TGCGCCAGCAGCAAAGAGGACAGTACCTACGAGCAGTACTTC,CASSKEDSTYEQYF
many,NA,TRBJ2-4,20,TRBV6-1,TGTGCCAGCAGTGGGGAGTCAGGGAATCCGTCGATGCTAGCCAAAAACATTCAGTACTTC,CASSGESGNPSMLAKNIQYF